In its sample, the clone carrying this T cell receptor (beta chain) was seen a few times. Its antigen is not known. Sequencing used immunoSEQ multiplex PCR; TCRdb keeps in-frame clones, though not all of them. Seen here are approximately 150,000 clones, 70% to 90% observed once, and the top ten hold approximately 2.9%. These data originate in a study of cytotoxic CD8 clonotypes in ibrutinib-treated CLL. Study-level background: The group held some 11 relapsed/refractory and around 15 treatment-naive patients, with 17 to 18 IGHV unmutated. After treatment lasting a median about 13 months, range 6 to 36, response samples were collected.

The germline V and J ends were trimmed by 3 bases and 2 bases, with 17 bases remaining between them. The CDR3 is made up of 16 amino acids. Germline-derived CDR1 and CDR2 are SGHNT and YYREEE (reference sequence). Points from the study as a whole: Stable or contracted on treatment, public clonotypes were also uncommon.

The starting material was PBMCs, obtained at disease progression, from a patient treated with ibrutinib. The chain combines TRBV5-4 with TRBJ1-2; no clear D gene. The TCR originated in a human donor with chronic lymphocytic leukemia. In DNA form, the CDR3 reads TGTGCCAGCAGCTCCATACCCCCCGGGCAAAACTATGGCTACACCTTC. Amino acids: CASSSIPPGQNYGYTF.